This T cell receptor beta chain comes out of a study of human T cells and chemical hapten exposure. Turning to the study itself: There were weekly diphenylcyclopropenone doses to the scalp for patients throughout the roughly 25-week study. Broader study findings: Expanded TCRs were compared with controls, and the expanded TCRs formed significantly more large CDR3 similarity clusters.

Time point of the sample: patch test 3, about 24 weeks after DPC sensitization. Treatment reported: therapeutic diphenylcyclopropenone sensitization with weekly scalp DPC. In the case of this clonotype: Its antigen is currently unknown.

A single record per CDR3 protein comes from TCRdb applying MiXCR to the RACE reads. Of around 200,000 distinct CDR3 sequences detected, around a quarter appear once; the ten largest clones hold 2% to 2.5%. The V segment lost 8 bases and the J segment 0 bases; nucleotides outside the gene matches: 3. The length of the CDR3 is 15 residues. Germline assignment: CDR1 MDHEN and CDR2 SYDVKM. Sequences were derived from whole blood, sampled in connection with sensitization to the hapten diphenylcyclopropenone (DPC). This rearrangement joins TRBV28 to TRBJ2-3, with TRBD2 identical over 12 bases. This clonotype was obtained from a middle-aged woman with alopecia areata. Some clones in this sample may be carry-over from other donors' samples. CDR3 loop: CASSSGRASTDTQYF. The CDR3 DNA is TGTGCCAGCTCTAGCGGGAGGGCTAGCACAGATACGCAGTATTTT.